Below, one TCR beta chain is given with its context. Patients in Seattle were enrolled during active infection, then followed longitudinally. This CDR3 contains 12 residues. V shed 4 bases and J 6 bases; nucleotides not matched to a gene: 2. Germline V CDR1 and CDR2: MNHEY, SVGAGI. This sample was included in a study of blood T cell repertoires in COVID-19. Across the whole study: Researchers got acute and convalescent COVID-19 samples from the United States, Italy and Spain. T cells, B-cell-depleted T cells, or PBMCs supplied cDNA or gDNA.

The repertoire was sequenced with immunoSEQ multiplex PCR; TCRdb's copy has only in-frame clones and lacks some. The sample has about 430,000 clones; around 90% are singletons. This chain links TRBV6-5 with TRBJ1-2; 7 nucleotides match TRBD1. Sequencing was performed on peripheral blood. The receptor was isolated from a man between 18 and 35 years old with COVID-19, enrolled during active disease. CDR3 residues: CASSWQGDGYTF. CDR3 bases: TGTGCCAGCAGTTGGCAGGGGGATGGCTACACCTTC.